The 6 T cell receptor beta chains below were found in one sample sequenced in a study of CD8 T cells in Susac syndrome. The RNA input was about 0.5 to 1 ug, and it was reverse transcribed with random hexamers. TCRdb re-called the immunoSEQ multiplex PCR reads with MiXCR, one entry per CDR3 protein. The sample lists roughly 100,000 distinct CDR3 sequences, 95% to 96% occurring once. The sample comprised CD8+ T cells from PBMCs. The receptors shown here come from a human donor with Susac syndrome.

The chain uses TRBV12-5 and TRBJ1-6; D is unclear. Germline assignment: CDR1 LGHNT and CDR2 FRNRAP. The CDR3 spans 13 residues. The V end was cut by 8 bases, the J end by 6 bases, with 11 bases between. CDR3 sequence (DNA): TGTGCTAGTTGTGTTGAGCCTAATTCACCCCTCCACTTT. Amino acid sequence: CASCVEPNSPLHF.

This sequence joins TRBV11-2 and TRBJ2-3, with a tentative D call TRBD1 (5 bases). The CDR3 is 15 amino acids. Between the trimmed V and J ends, which lost 5 bases and 2 bases, there was a span of 14 bases. The germline V gene has CDR1 SGHAT and CDR2 FQNNGV. The CDR3 loop is CASSENLDTTDTQYF. The CDR3 DNA sequence: TGTGCCAGCAGCGAAAACTTGGACACCACAGATACGCAGTATTTT.

In DNA form, the CDR3 reads TGCAGCGTTGAAGTGGGGTCAGGGGGTAACCCCGAGCAGTACTTC. The encoded protein is CSVEVGSGGNPEQYF. The chain combines TRBV29-1 with TRBJ2-7; 7 bases are a match to TRBD1. Germline V lookup: CDR1 SQVTM, CDR2 ANQGSEA. This CDR3 has 15 residues. The ends lost 1 base at V and 6 bases at J; junction bases unmatched: 12.

The chain has TRBV11-2 and TRBJ1-1, with 8 bases fitting TRBD1. This CDR3 region has 13 residues. V gave up 1 base and J gave up 7 bases; unmatched junction bases: 2. Germline CDR1 SGHAT, CDR2 FQNNGV. CDR3 sequence reads: CASSLAGQGEAFF. The CDR3 DNA is TGTGCCAGCAGCTTAGCCGGACAGGGTGAAGCTTTCTTT.

The CDR3 here is CASSPEQLAIDEQFF. The CDR3 DNA reads TGTGCCAGCAGCCCCGAACAACTAGCGATCGATGAGCAGTTCTTC. V usage is TRBV7-9 and J usage is TRBJ2-1, with TRBD2 identical over 7 bases. Looked up from germline, CDR1 is SEHNR and CDR2 is FQNEAQ (reference sequence). The CDR3 sequence is 15 residues long. Unmatched junction bases numbered 12, after V lost 5 bases and J lost 8 bases.

The V gene is TRBV30, the J gene TRBJ1-3; perhaps TRBD1 as D (6 bases). CDR1 and CDR2 from the germline V gene are GTSNPN and SVGIG (reference sequence). The CDR3 is 16 amino acids. V gave up 3 bases and J gave up 0 bases, with 15 bases separating them. CDR3 in DNA: TGTGCCTGGAGATCTAAGGGGGAGTCCTCTGGAAACACCATATATTTT. Residues: CAWRSKGESSGNTIYF.